This entry describes one T cell receptor (beta chain). Its antigen is unknown. The data originate from a study of shared clonotypes between healthy human individuals. Overall study results and limits: The genetic and exposure-history diversity represented was limited by few donors.

Using immunoSEQ multiplex PCR, the repertoire was profiled, and TCRdb retains in-frame clones only, with some absent. The sample records about 1.1 million clones, around 78% being singletons. The receptor was isolated from a man between 18 and 29 years old in good health. Some clones in this sample may be carry-over from other donors' samples. Specimen: memory CD4+ T cells from PBMCs. This sample's subset: CD45RA-negative fraction.

CDR3 DNA sequence: TGTGCCAGCAGGGTTGAGGGAAGCTCCTACAATGAGCAGTTCTTC. Its translation is CASRVEGSSYNEQFF. The chain couples TRBV2 to TRBJ2-1, with TRBD2 as a possible D gene (5 bases). Germline CDR1 reads SNHLY; CDR2 reads FYNNEI. V dropped 6 bases and J dropped 0 bases, with 12 bases sitting between them. CDR3 length: 15 amino acids.